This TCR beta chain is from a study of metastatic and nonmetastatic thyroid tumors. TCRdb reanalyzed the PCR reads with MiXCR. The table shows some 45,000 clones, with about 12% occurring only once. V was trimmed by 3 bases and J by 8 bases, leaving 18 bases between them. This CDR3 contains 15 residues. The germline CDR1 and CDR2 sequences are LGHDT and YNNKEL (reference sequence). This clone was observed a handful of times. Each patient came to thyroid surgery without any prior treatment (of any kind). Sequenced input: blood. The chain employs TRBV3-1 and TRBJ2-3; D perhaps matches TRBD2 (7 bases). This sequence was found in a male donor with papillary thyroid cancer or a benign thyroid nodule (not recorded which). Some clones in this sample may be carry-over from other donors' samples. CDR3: CASSHRGASLVTQYF. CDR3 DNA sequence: TGTGCCAGCAGCCACCGGGGGGCCTCCCTTGTTACGCAGTATTTT.